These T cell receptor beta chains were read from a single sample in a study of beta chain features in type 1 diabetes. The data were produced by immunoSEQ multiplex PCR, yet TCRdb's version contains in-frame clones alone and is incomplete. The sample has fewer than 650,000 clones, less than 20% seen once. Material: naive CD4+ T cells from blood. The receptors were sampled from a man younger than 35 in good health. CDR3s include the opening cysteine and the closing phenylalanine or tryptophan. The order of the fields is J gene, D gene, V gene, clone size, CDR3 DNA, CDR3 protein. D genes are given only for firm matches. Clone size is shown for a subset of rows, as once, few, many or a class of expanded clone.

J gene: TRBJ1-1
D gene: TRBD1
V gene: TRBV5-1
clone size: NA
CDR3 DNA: TGCGCCAGCAGCTCACAGGGGTCGAGCACTGAAGCTTTCTTT
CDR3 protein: CASSSQGSSTEAFF

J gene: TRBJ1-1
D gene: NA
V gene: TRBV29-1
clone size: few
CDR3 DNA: TGCAGCGCCAGGGAGGGGACACTGAACACTGAAGCTTTCTTT
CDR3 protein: CSAREGTLNTEAFF

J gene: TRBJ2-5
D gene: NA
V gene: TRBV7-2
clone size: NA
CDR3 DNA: TGTGCCCAAGAGGCTGGGGCGTACCAAGAGACCCAGTACTTC
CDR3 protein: CAQEAGAYQETQYF

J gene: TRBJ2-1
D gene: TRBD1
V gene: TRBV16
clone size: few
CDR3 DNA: TGTGCCAGCAGCCAAAGAGGACAGGGGGAAAAGTTCTTC
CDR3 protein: CASSQRGQGEKFF

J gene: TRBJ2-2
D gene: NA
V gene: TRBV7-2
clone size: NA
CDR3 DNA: TGTGCCAGCAGCCCTATGGGGACCGGGGAGCTGTTTTTT
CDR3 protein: CASSPMGTGELFF

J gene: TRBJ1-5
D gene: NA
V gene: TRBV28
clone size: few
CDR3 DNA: TGTGCCAGCAGAGTCCACACGGCAGGTCGCCATCAGCCCCAGCATTTT
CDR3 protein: CASRVHTAGRHQPQHF

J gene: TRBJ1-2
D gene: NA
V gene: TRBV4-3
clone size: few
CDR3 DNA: TGCGCCAGCAGCCAAGCCTGGACAGTCTATGGCTACACCTTC
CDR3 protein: CASSQAWTVYGYTF

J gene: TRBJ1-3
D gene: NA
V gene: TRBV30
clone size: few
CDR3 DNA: TGTGCCTGGTCCTCTGGAAACACCATATATTTT
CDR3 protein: CAWSSGNTIYF

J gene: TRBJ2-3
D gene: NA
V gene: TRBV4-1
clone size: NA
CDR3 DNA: TGCGCCAGCAGCCAAGTACAAGATACGCAGTATTTT
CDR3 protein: CASSQVQDTQYF

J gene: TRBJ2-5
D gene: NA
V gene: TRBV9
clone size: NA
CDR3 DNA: TGTGCCAGCAGCGTAGAAGGCAGGGTCCAAGAGACCCAGTACTTC
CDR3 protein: CASSVEGRVQETQYF

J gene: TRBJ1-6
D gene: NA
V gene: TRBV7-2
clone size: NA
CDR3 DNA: TGTGCCAGCAGCTTAGGATTGGATTCACCCCTCCACTTT
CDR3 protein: CASSLGLDSPLHF

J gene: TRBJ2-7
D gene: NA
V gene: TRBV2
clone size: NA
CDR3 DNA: TGTGCCAGCCCTTCGGGGGCGGGGAGCTCCTACGAGCAGTACTTC
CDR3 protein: CASPSGAGSSYEQYF

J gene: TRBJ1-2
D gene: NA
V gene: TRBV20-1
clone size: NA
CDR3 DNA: TGCAGTGCTCAGAGGGTCTCTGGCTACACCTTC
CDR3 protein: CSAQRVSGYTF

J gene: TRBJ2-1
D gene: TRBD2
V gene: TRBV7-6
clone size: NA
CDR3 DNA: TGTGCCAGCAGCCCGTACGGACTAGCGGGAGGCTACAATGAGCAGTTCTTC
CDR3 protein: CASSPYGLAGGYNEQFF

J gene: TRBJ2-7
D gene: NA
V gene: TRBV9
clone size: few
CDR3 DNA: TGTGCCAGCAGCGTAGCTGGGGCGAACTTTGCCTACGAGCAGTACTTC
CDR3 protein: CASSVAGANFAYEQYF

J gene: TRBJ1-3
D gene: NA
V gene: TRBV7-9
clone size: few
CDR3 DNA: TGTGCCAGCAGCTTAGTGGGTAAGAGCGCTGCAGGCGCTCGAAACACCATATATTTT
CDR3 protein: CASSLVGKSAAGARNTIYF

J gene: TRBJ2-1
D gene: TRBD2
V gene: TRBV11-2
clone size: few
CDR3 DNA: TGTGCCAGCAGCTTAATCGGGCTAGCGGGATTCTACAATGAGCAGTTCTTC
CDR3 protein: CASSLIGLAGFYNEQFF

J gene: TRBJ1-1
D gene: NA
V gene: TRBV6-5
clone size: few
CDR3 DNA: TGTGCCAGCAGTTACAACCCGAACACTGAAGCTTTCTTT
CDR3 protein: CASSYNPNTEAFF

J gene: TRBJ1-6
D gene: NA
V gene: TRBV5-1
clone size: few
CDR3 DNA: TGCGCCAGCACCCGCCCTGAGTCGAATTCACCCCTCCACTTT
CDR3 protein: CASTRPESNSPLHF

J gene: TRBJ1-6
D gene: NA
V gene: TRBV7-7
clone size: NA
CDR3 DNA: TGTGCTAGCAGCAACAGGCCGGGGTCACCCCTCCACTTT
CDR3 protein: CASSNRPGSPLHF

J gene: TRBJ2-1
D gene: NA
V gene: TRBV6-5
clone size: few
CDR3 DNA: TGTGCCAGCAGTACGGGGACCGTGGCCGACGGTGAGCAGTTCTTC
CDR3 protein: CASSTGTVADGEQFF

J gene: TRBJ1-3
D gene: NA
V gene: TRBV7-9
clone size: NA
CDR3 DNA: TGTGCCAGCAGCTTGGTTGGGCAAGGAGTCTCTGGAAACACCATATATTTT
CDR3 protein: CASSLVGQGVSGNTIYF

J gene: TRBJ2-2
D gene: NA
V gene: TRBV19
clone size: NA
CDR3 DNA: TGTGCCAGTAGTATAGTTGCAGGGAACACCGGGGAGCTGTTTTTT
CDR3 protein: CASSIVAGNTGELFF

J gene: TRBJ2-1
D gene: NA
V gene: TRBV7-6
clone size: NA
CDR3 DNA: TGTGCCAGCAGCTCTCCTCTAAGGGGGGAGTACAATGAGCAGTTCTTC
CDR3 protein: CASSSPLRGEYNEQFF

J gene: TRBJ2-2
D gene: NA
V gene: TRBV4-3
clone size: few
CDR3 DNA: TGCGCCAGCAGCCATGGCTCGAACACCGGGGAGCTGTTTTTT
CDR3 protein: CASSHGSNTGELFF

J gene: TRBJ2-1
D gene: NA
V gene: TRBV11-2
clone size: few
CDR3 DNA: TGTGCCAGCAGCCGAATTGGGTACAATGAGCAGTTCTTC
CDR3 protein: CASSRIGYNEQFF

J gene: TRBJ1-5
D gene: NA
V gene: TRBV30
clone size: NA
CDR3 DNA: TGTGCCTGGAGTGCTGGACGGGAGCCCAATCAGCCCCAGCATTTT
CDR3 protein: CAWSAGREPNQPQHF

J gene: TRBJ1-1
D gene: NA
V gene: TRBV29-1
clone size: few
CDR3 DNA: TGCAGCGTTGAGGGATTGAACACTGAGGCTTTCTTT
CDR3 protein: CSVEGLNTEAFF

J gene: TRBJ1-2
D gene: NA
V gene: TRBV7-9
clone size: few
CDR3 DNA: TGTGCCAGCAGCTTAGTGTCGGCAGGGAACTATGGCTACACCTTC
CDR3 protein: CASSLVSAGNYGYTF

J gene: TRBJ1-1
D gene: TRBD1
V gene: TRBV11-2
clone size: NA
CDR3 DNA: TGTGCCAGCAGCTTAGACTGGACAGGGCTTTCTGAAGCTTTCTTT
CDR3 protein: CASSLDWTGLSEAFF

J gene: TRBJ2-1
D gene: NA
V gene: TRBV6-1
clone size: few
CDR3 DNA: TGTGCCAGCAGTGGAGAGGAGGGGACATGGGCTCATTACAATGAGCAGTTCTTC
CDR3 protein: CASSGEEGTWAHYNEQFF

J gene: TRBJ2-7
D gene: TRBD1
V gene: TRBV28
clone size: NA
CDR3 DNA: TGTGCCAGCTGGGACAGAGCCTACGAGCAGTACTTC
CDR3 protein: CASWDRAYEQYF

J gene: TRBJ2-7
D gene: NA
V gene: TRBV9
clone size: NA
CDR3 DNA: TGTGCCAGCAGCCCTGATTCCTACGAGCAGTACTTC
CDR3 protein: CASSPDSYEQYF

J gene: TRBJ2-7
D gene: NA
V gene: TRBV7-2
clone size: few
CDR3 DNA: TGTGCCAGCAGCGCGCATCGGGACTTCTTCTCCTACGAGCAGTACTTC
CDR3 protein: CASSAHRDFFSYEQYF

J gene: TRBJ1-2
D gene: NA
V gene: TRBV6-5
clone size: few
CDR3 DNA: TGTGCCAGCAGTTACGGACGCAGTAACTATGGCTACACCTTC
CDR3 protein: CASSYGRSNYGYTF

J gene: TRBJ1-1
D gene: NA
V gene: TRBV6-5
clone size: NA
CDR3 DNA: TGTGCCAGCAGTTACTCGGGGAGGGCCAACACTGAAGCTTTCTTT
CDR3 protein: CASSYSGRANTEAFF

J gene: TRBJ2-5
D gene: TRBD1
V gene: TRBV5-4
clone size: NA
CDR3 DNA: TGTGCCAGCAGTTCTGGGACAGCGCAAGAGACCCAGTACTTC
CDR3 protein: CASSSGTAQETQYF

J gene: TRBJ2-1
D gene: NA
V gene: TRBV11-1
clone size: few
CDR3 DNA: TGTGCCAGCAGCTTAAGATTGTCGTCGGCAGGGTCATACAATGAGCAGTTCTTC
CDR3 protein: CASSLRLSSAGSYNEQFF

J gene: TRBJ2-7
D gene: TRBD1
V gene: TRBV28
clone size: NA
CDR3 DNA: TGTGCCAGCAGTTCCCCCGGGACAGGGAGGTACGAGCAGTACTTC
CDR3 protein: CASSSPGTGRYEQYF

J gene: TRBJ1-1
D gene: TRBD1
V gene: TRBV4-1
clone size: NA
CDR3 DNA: TGCGCCAGCAGCCAAGACACAGGGGTGACTGAAGCTTTCTTT
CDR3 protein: CASSQDTGVTEAFF

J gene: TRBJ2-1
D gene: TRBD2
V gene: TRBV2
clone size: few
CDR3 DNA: TGTGCCAGCAGGTATACAGGGGAATTTCGCGGGAGGGCCGTCGGCAATGAGCAGTTCTTC
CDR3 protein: CASRYTGEFRGRAVGNEQFF

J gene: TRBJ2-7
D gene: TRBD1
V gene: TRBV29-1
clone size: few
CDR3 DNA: TGCAGCGTTGAAGGACAGGGTGTCTACGAGCAGTACTTC
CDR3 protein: CSVEGQGVYEQYF

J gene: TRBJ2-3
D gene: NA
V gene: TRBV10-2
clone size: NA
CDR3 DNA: TGCGCCAGCAGTGGGAGGATGGGAAGCACAGATACGCAGTATTTT
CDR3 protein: CASSGRMGSTDTQYF

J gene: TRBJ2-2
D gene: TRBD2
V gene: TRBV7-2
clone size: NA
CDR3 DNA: TGTGCCAGCAGCTTAGCGGCGGGGGGTAGCACCGGGGAGCTGTTTTTT
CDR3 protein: CASSLAAGGSTGELFF

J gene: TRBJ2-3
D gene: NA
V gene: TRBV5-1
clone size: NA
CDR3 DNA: TGCGCCAGCAGCTTGGGGCCTACAGATACGCAGTATTTT
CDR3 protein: CASSLGPTDTQYF

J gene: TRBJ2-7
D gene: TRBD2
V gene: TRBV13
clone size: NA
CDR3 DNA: TGTGCCAGCAGCTTAAGAAGCGGGGGCTTCTCTGACGAGCAGTACTTC
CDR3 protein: CASSLRSGGFSDEQYF

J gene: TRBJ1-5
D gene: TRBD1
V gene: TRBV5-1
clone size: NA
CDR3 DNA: TGCGCCAGCAGCTATCTAGGACAGGCGAATCAGCCCCAGCATTTT
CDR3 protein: CASSYLGQANQPQHF

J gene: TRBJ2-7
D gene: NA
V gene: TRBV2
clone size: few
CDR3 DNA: TGTGCCAGCAGTGAAGCACGAGGGGCCTCTGATACTTTGCCCTACGAGCAGTACTTC
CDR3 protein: CASSEARGASDTLPYEQYF

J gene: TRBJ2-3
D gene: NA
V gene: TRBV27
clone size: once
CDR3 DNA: TGTGCCAGCACCTATATGCGGGGGCAGACAGATACGCAGTATTTT
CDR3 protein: CASTYMRGQTDTQYF

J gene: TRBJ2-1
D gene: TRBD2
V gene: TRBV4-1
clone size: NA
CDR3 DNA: TGCGCCAGCAGCCAAGAGTCACTAGCGGGGATCAATGAGCAGTTCTTC
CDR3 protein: CASSQESLAGINEQFF

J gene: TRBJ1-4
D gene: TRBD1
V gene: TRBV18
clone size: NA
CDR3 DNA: TGTGCCAGCTCACCACCTATGGCGCTTAAGGGACAGCTAAATGAAAAACTGTTTTTT
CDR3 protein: CASSPPMALKGQLNEKLFF

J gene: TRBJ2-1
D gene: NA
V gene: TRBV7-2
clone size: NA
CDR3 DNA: TGTGCCAGCAGCTTAACCCCCTTGGCGAACTCCTACAATGAGCAGTTCTTC
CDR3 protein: CASSLTPLANSYNEQFF

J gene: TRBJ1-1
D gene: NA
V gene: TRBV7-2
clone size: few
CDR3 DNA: TGTGCCAGCAGCTTAGGACGGCAGTCCACTGAAGCTTTCTTT
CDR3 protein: CASSLGRQSTEAFF

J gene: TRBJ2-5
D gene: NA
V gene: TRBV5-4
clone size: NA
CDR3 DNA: TGTGCCAGCAGCGGAAATGGGGGTGAGACCCAGTACTTC
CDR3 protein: CASSGNGGETQYF

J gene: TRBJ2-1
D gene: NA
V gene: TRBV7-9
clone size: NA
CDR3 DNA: TGTGCCAGCAGCTTACGGTTAGTTTGGAATAGCAATGAGCAGTTCTTC
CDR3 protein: CASSLRLVWNSNEQFF